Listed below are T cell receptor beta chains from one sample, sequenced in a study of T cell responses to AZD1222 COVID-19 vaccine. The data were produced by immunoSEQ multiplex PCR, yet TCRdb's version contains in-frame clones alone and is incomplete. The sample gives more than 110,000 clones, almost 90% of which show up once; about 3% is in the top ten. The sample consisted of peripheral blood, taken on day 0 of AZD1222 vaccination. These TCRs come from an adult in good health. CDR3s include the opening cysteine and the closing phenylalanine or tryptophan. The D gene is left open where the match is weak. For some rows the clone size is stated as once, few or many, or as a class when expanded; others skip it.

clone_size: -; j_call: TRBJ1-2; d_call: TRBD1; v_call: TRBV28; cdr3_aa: CASSSTGGNYGYTF; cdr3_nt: TGTGCCAGCAGTTCGACAGGGGGGAACTATGGCTACACCTTC
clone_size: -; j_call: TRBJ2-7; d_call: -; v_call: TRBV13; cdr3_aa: CASGLGGTTYEQYF; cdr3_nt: TGTGCCAGCGGGCTTGGAGGGACCACCTACGAGCAGTACTTC
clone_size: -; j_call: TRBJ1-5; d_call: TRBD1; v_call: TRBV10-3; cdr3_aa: CAISESPQDRSNQPQHF; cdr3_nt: TGTGCCATCAGTGAGTCCCCTCAGGACAGGTCAAATCAGCCCCAGCATTTT
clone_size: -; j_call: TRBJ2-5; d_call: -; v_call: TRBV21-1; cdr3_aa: CASSKGRQGAGKETQYF; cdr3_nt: TGTGCCAGCAGCAAAGGGAGACAGGGGGCGGGTAAAGAGACCCAGTACTTC
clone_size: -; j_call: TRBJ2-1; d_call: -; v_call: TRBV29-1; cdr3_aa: CSVARELYNEQFF; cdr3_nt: TGCAGCGTAGCACGGGAGCTTTACAATGAGCAGTTCTTC
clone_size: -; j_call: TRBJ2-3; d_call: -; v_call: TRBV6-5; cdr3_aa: CASLPRPGPTQYF; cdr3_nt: TGTGCCAGCCTCCCCCGACCGGGACCGACGCAGTATTTT
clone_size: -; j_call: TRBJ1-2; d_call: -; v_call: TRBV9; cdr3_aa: CASSVAISEANYGYTF; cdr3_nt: TGTGCCAGCAGCGTAGCTATATCCGAAGCTAACTATGGCTACACCTTC
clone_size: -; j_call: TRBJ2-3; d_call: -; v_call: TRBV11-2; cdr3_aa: CASRYRGGRRENELDTQYF; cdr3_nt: TGTGCCAGCAGATATAGAGGGGGTCGGCGGGAGAACGAGTTGGATACGCAGTATTTT
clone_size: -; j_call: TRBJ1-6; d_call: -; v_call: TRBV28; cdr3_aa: CASSLWGEGRALHF; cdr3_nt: TGTGCCAGCAGCCTCTGGGGGGAAGGTCGTGCCCTCCACTTT
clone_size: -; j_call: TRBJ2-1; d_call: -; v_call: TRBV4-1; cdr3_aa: CASSQVETTSDEQFF; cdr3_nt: TGCGCCAGCAGCCAAGTAGAGACCACCAGCGACGAGCAGTTCTTC
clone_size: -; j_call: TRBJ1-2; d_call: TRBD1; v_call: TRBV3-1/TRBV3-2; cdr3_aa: CASSLDRDDYGYTF; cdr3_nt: TGTGCCAGCAGCCTGGACAGGGACGACTATGGCTACACCTTC
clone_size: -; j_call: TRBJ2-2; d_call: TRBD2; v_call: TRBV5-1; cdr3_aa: CASSLAERGSTGELFF; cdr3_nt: TGCGCCAGCAGCTTGGCAGAGCGGGGGAGCACCGGGGAGCTGTTTTTT
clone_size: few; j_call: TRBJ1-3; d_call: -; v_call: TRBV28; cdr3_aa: CASSRRFGSGNTIYF; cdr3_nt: TGTGCCAGCAGCCGGCGATTCGGCTCTGGAAACACCATATATTTT
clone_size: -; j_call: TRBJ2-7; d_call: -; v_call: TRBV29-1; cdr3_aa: CSVEFTKGLGEQYF; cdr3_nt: TGCAGCGTTGAATTTACTAAGGGCCTAGGGGAGCAGTACTTC
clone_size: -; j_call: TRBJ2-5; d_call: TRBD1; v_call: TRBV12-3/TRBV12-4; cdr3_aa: CASTDRGPETQYF; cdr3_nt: TGTGCCAGCACGGACAGGGGACCAGAGACCCAGTACTTC
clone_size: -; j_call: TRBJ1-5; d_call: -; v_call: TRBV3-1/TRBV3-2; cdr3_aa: CASSRYREDQPQHF; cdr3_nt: TGTGCCAGCAGCCGATATAGGGAGGATCAGCCCCAGCATTTT
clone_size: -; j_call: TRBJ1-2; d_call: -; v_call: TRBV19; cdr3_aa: CASSISGAYNYGYTF; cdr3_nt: TGTGCCAGTAGTATCTCGGGGGCATATAACTATGGCTACACCTTC
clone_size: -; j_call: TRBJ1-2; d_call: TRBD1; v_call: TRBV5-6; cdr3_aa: CASSLGQGAAPYGYTF; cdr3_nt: TGTGCCAGCAGCTTGGGGCAGGGGGCGGCCCCATATGGCTACACCTTC
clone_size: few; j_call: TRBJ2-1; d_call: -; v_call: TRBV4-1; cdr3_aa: CASSQMYGVGNEQFF; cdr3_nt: TGCGCCAGCAGCCAAATGTACGGTGTGGGGAATGAGCAGTTCTTC
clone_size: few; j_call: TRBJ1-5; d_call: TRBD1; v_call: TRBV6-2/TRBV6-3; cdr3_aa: CASSSLQGRPQHF; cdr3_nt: TGTGCCAGCAGTTCCCTACAGGGGCGGCCCCAGCATTTT
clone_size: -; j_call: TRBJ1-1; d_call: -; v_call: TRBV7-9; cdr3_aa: CASSSLRSQGNTEAFF; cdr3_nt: TGTGCCAGCAGCTCTTTAAGGTCACAAGGAAACACTGAAGCTTTCTTT
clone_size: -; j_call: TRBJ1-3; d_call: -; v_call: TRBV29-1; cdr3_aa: CSVGSGNTIYF; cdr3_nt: TGCAGCGTTGGCTCTGGAAACACCATATATTTT
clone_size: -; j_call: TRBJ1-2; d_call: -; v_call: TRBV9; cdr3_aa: CASSGTGTLYYGYTF; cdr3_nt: TGTGCCAGCAGCGGAACGGGGACTCTATACTATGGCTACACCTTC
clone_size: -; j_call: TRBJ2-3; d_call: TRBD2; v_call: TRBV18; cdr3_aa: CASSPPTWGGTDTQYF; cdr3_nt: TGTGCCAGCTCACCACCGACCTGGGGGGGGACAGATACGCAGTATTTT
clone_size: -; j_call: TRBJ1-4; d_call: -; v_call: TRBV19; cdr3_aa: CASNPAVATNEKLFF; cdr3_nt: TGTGCCAGTAACCCGGCTGTTGCAACTAATGAAAAACTGTTTTTT
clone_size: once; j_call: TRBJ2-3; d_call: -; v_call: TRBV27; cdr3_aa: CASSSGTLSDTQYF; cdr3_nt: TGTGCCAGCAGTTCTGGGACACTGTCGGATACGCAGTATTTT
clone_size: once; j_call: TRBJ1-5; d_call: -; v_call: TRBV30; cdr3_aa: CAWGGPGPNQPQHF; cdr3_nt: TGTGCCTGGGGAGGTCCCGGACCTAATCAGCCCCAGCATTTT
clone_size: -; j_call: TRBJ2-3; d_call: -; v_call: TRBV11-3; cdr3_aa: CASSPRGTGSHTQYF; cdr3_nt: TGTGCCAGCAGCCCTAGGGGGACCGGGTCCCATACGCAGTATTTT